This T cell receptor (beta chain) was recorded in a study of blood T cell repertoires in COVID-19. Authors' processing steps: Estimates of nucleated cell counts were drawn from the amplification of reference gene primers. TCRdb keeps only in-frame clones here, not all; method: immunoSEQ multiplex PCR. V, J and clone size reflect that table, while D and trimming were determined from the DNA. The sample shows approximately 110,000 clones, around 82% of them seen only once. Germline CDR1 and CDR2: LNHDA and SQIVND (reference sequence). Losses at the gene ends were 5 bases for V and 6 bases for J; bases not matched to a gene: 18. The CDR3 runs 17 residues.

The sequence came from a human donor in a cohort sampled during active or convalescent COVID-19. The genes are TRBV19 and TRBJ1-2; 7 bases line up with TRBD1. The sample taken for sequencing was peripheral blood. CDR3 loop: CASSSRQGIRGMDGYTF. DNA for the CDR3: TGTGCCAGTAGTTCCCGACAGGGAATAAGGGGAATGGATGGCTACACCTTC.